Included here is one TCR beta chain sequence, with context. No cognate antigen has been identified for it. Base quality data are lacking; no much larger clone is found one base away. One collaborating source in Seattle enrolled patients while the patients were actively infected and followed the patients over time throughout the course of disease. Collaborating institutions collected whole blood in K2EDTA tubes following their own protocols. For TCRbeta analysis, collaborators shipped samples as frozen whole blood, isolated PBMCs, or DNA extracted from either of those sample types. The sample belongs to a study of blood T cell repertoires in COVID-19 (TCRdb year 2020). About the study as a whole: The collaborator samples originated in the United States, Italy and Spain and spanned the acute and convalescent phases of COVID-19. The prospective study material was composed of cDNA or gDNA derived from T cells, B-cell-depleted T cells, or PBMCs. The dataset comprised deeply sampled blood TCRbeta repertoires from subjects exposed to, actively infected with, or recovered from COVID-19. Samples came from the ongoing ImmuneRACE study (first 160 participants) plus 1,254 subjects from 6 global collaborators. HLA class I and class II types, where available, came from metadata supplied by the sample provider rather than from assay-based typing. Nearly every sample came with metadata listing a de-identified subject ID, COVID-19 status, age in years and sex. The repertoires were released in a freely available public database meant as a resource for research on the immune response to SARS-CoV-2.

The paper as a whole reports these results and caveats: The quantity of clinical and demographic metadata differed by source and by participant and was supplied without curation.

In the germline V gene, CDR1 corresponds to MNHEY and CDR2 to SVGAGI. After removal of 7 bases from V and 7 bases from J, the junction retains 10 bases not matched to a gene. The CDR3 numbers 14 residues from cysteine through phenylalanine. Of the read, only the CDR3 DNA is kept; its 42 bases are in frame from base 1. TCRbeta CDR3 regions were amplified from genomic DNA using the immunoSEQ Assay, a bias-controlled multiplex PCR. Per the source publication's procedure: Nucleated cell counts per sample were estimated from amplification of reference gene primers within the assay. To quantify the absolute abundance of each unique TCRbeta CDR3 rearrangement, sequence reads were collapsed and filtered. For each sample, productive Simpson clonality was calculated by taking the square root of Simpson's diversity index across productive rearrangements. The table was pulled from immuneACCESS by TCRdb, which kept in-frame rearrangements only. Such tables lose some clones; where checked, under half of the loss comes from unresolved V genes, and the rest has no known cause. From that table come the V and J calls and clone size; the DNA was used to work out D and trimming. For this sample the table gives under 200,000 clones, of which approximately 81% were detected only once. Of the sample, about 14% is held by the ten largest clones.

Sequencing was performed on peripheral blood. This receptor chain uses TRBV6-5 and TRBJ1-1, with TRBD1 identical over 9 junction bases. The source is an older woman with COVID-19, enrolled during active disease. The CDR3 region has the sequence CASIKTGGSFEAFF. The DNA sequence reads TGTGCCAGCATTAAGACAGGGGGGTCTTTTGAAGCTTTCTTT.